The next 3 T cell receptor beta chains were all read from a single sample in a study of T cells in Graves' hyperthyroidism and ophthalmopathy (dated by TCRdb to between 2019 and 2020). The library was built by means of multiplex PCR. TCRdb lists the instrument as Illumina HiSeq 2000. The TCR beta CDR3 regions were amplified from RNA transcripts. The first round of RT-PCR for the TCR CDR3 was performed with the HTBI primer set and the Qiagen OneStep RT-PCR kit. TCRdb passed the public sequencing reads through fastp at Q25 and MiXCR, retaining productive beta sequences. Identical CDR3 protein sequences are pooled into one entry, listed with their most common genes and DNA. The sample table holds about 600,000 distinct CDR3 sequences, of which approximately 14% were seen once. Under 15% of the sample belongs to the ten largest clones. Sequenced input: blood. These receptor sequences come from a woman between 50 and 59 years old with Graves' ophthalmopathy.

This clonotype was observed many times. The J gene is TRBJ2-7, the V gene TRBV6-2 or TRBV6-3; the match to TRBD1 covers 9 bases. CDR3 length: 15 amino acids. Germline V gene sequence: CDR1 MNHEY, CDR2 SVGEGT. V lost 5 bases, J lost 3 bases, and 8 bases stayed unmatched. For the CDR3, the DNA is TGTGCCAGCAGTCCCTGGACAGGGGAACTCTACGAGCAGTACTTC. This codes for CASSPWTGELYEQYF.

The V gene is TRBV20-1, the J gene TRBJ2-5; D unclear. The CDR3 has 13 amino acids. Germline lookup yields CDR1 DFQATT and CDR2 SNEGSKA (reference sequence). V dropped 6 bases and J dropped 0 bases, with 11 bases sitting between them. CDR3 loop: CSATPRDQETQYF. The CDR3 coding sequence is TGCAGTGCCACTCCTCGGGACCAAGAGACCCAGTACTTC.

J is TRBJ2-6 and V is TRBV10-3; 9 bases match TRBD2. There are 18 residues in the CDR3. V was clipped by 3 bases and J by 3 bases; unmatched bases: 9. CDR1 and CDR2 (germline): ENHRY, SYGVKD. The CDR3 DNA reads TGTGCCATCAGTGACCCCGGTAGCGGGAGCCATGGGGCCAACGTCCTGACTTTC. Its translation: CAISDPGSGSHGANVLTF.